This T cell receptor (beta chain) is from a study of blood T cell repertoires in COVID-19. In the study overall: Material from acute and convalescent COVID-19 was sourced from the United States, Italy and Spain. Sources were T cells, B-cell-depleted T cells, or PBMCs; the material itself was cDNA or gDNA.

This clone has only one observation. V lost 5 bases and J lost 3, with 4 bases in between. CDR1 is LNHDA and CDR2 is SQIVND in the germline V gene (reference sequence). CDR3 length: 11 residues. Original data processing: Reference gene primer amplification in the assay estimated nucleated cell counts. Measured with immunoSEQ multiplex PCR; TCRdb has only the in-frame clones, and not every one. That table supplies the V and J calls and clone size; D and trimming were determined from the DNA. This table holds approximately 110,000 clones, 88% found once. This sequence originates from a woman aged 50 to 60 with active or convalescent COVID-19. The chain has TRBV19 and TRBJ2-5, with unresolved D. The material sequenced was peripheral blood. The CDR3 bases are TGTGCCAGTAGTGCGGAAGAGACCCAGTACTTC. Residues: CASSAEETQYF. The full variable domain, completed using reference TRBV19 and TRBJ2-5, is DGGITQSPKYLFRKEGQNVTLSCEQNLNHDAMYWYRQDPGQGLRLIYYSQIVNDFQKGDIAEGYSVSREKKESFPLTVTSAQKNPTAFYLCASSAEETQYFGPGTRLLVL.